A selection of T cell receptor beta chains follows, all from one sample in a study of cytomegalovirus exposure and HLA in healthy donors. The repertoire was sequenced with immunoSEQ multiplex PCR; TCRdb's copy has only in-frame clones and lacks some. This repertoire shows roughly 150,000 clones, about 74% found once; its top ten account for about 3%. The sample taken for sequencing was PBMCs. All receptors derive from a male donor in good health and CMV-seronegative. The CDR3 runs from the conserved cysteine through the conserved F or W. D genes are given only for firm matches. Clone size is not always given. Where it is, it says once, few, many or a class for expanded clones.

TRBV30	10	TRBJ1-2	-	-	CAAEGYGYTF	TGTGCCGCCGAGGGTTATGGCTACACCTTC
TRBV2	13	TRBJ2-7	TRBD1	-	CASSTTGLDEQYF	TGTGCCAGCAGTACGACAGGGTTGGACGAGCAGTACTTC
TRBV7-2	16	TRBJ1-1	TRBD1	-	CASSPGGGGMNTEAFF	TGTGCCAGCAGCCCAGGGGGCGGGGGCATGAACACTGAAGCTTTCTTT
TRBV4-1	15	TRBJ2-2	-	-	CASSQDPGEHGELFF	TGCGCCAGCAGCCAAGATCCAGGGGAACACGGGGAGCTGTTTTTT
TRBV11-2	18	TRBJ1-1	-	-	CASSLGRNRGDLNTEAFF	TGTGCCAGCAGCTTAGGGCGGAATAGAGGGGACTTGAACACTGAAGCTTTCTTT
TRBV19	17	TRBJ2-5	TRBD2	-	CASSAPAGRGGRETQYF	TGTGCCAGTAGTGCCCCCGCGGGGCGGGGGGGCCGGGAGACCCAGTACTTC
TRBV7-6	16	TRBJ2-2	TRBD1	-	CASSLVAGQDTGELFF	TGTGCCAGCAGCTTAGTGGCTGGACAGGACACCGGGGAGCTGTTTTTT
TRBV18	13	TRBJ2-7	-	few	CASSPSDIYEQYF	TGTGCCAGCTCACCGTCCGACATTTACGAGCAGTACTTC
TRBV6-1	17	TRBJ1-6	-	-	CASSEWLYGVDNSPLHF	TGTGCCAGCAGTGAATGGTTGTACGGAGTAGATAATTCACCCCTCCACTTT
TRBV5-6	16	TRBJ2-1	-	-	CASSLTGRTAYNEQFF	TGTGCCAGCAGCTTGACGGGTAGGACAGCCTACAATGAGCAGTTCTTC
TRBV7-2	15	TRBJ1-2	-	-	CASSLGDFLHYGYTF	TGTGCCAGCAGCTTAGGGGACTTCCTACACTATGGCTACACCTTC
TRBV9	14	TRBJ2-5	TRBD1	once	CASNRGQAQETQYF	TGTGCCAGCAACCGTGGACAGGCACAAGAGACCCAGTACTTC
TRBV21-1	12	TRBJ2-7	-	once	CATEQGRDEQYF	TGTGCCACCGAACAGGGTCGGGACGAGCAGTACTTC
TRBV2	14	TRBJ1-1	-	-	CASSGSRGYTEAFF	TGTGCCAGCAGTGGTTCCCGGGGGTACACTGAAGCTTTCTTT
TRBV27	15	TRBJ1-1	-	-	CASRMLDSTNTEAFF	TGTGCCAGCAGAATGCTCGACAGCACGAACACTGAAGCTTTCTTT
TRBV5-1	12	TRBJ2-7	-	-	CASSPSSYEQYF	TGCGCCAGCAGCCCCTCCTCCTACGAGCAGTACTTC
TRBV7-2	13	TRBJ2-7	-	-	CASRLNERHEQYF	TGTGCCAGCAGGTTAAACGAGCGGCACGAGCAGTACTTC
TRBV6-4	13	TRBJ2-2	-	-	CASSAKNTGELFF	TGTGCCAGCAGTGCTAAGAACACCGGGGAGCTGTTTTTT
TRBV7-9	17	TRBJ2-6	-	-	CASSLTSLGSGANVLTF	TGTGCCAGCAGCTTAACCTCACTAGGCTCTGGGGCCAACGTCCTGACTTTC
TRBV28	15	TRBJ2-3	TRBD2	-	CASSYRPRGGSTQYF	TGTGCCAGCAGTTATAGGCCGCGGGGGGGCAGTACGCAGTATTTT
TRBV10-3	16	TRBJ1-2	-	-	CAISPSGVTGGYGYTF	TGTGCCATCAGTCCCTCTGGTGTGACGGGTGGGTATGGCTACACCTTC
TRBV28	12	TRBJ1-1	TRBD1	-	CASAVSNRGAFF	TGTGCCAGCGCCGTTTCCAACAGGGGGGCTTTCTTT
TRBV4-3	17	TRBJ2-1	TRBD1	-	CASSPSPGQGPYNEQFF	TGCGCCAGCAGCCCATCCCCTGGACAGGGACCTTACAATGAGCAGTTCTTC
TRBV27	18	TRBJ2-7	TRBD2	-	CASSLKGLAGYGSYEQYF	TGTGCCAGCAGTTTGAAGGGACTAGCGGGATATGGCTCCTACGAGCAGTACTTC
TRBV4-3	16	TRBJ1-2	-	-	CASSQVLPPKTYGYTF	TGCGCCAGCAGCCAAGTCTTACCCCCAAAAACATATGGCTACACCTTC
TRBV10-3	12	TRBJ1-6	-	-	CAISGTDSPLHF	TGTGCCATCAGTGGGACAGATTCACCCCTCCACTTT
TRBV30	13	TRBJ1-2	TRBD1	-	CAWNRGANYGYTF	TGTGCCTGGAACAGGGGAGCTAACTATGGCTACACCTTC
TRBV7-3	16	TRBJ1-5	-	-	CASSRSGGGSNQPQHF	TGTGCCAGCAGTCGATCGGGGGGAGGGAGCAATCAGCCCCAGCATTTT
TRBV5-1	16	TRBJ1-1	-	-	CASSLIRGAQNTEAFF	TGCGCCAGCAGCTTGATACGGGGGGCCCAGAACACTGAAGCTTTCTTT
TRBV20-1	11	TRBJ2-7	TRBD1	once	CSANRGSEQYF	TGCAGTGCGAACAGGGGTTCCGAGCAGTACTTC
TRBV27	15	TRBJ1-6	TRBD1	-	CASTSTGGYNSPLHF	TGTGCCAGCACCTCGACAGGGGGGTATAATTCACCCCTCCACTTT
TRBV5-1	11	TRBJ2-1	-	-	CASTGYNEQFF	TGCGCCAGCACGGGTTACAATGAGCAGTTCTTC
TRBV28	14	TRBJ1-5	TRBD1	-	CASSTGGSHQPQHF	TGTGCCAGCAGCACAGGGGGCTCGCATCAGCCCCAGCATTTT
TRBV29-1	15	TRBJ2-7	TRBD2	-	CSVVQGVGGGYEQYF	TGCAGCGTTGTACAGGGAGTCGGGGGGGGCTACGAGCAGTACTTC
TRBV5-1	15	TRBJ1-5	-	-	CASSLSGQLNQPQHF	TGCGCCAGCAGCTTGTCCGGACAGCTAAATCAGCCCCAGCATTTT
TRBV7-3	15	TRBJ2-2	TRBD1	-	CASSPDRGPAGELFF	TGTGCCAGCAGCCCCGACAGGGGGCCGGCCGGGGAGCTGTTTTTT
TRBV7-9	15	TRBJ2-1	-	-	CASSRARTIFNEQFF	TGTGCCAGCAGCCGCGCTAGGACAATTTTCAATGAGCAGTTCTTC
TRBV29-1	17	TRBJ2-3	TRBD2	-	CSVASGGQLGSTDTQYF	TGCAGCGTTGCCAGCGGGGGTCAGTTAGGTAGCACAGATACGCAGTATTTT
TRBV28	17	TRBJ2-1	TRBD2	-	CASSFIGAGLVNNEQFF	TGTGCCAGCAGTTTTATAGGGGCGGGACTAGTTAACAATGAGCAGTTCTTC
TRBV19	14	TRBJ2-3	-	-	CASSIAGVEDTQYF	TGTGCCAGTAGTATTGCCGGGGTGGAAGATACGCAGTATTTT
TRBV27	14	TRBJ2-1	TRBD2	-	CASSLTGGGNEQFF	TGTGCCAGCAGTTTAACGGGGGGGGGAAATGAGCAGTTCTTC